These 13 T cell receptor beta chains originate from one sample sequenced in a study of beta chain features in type 1 diabetes. Whole-study results and caveats: Significant though moderate, a shortening of TCRB CDR3s appeared in all four CD4+ subsets of Type 1 diabetes patients.

Antigen specificity for these receptors is unknown. The authors reverse transcribed all of the isolated RNA, so sequencing captured expressed TCRB transcripts. The protocol was immunoSEQ multiplex PCR, while the TCRdb copy is restricted to in-frame clones and leaves out a portion. This repertoire shows tens of thousands of clones, roughly half found once; its top ten account for about 2.4%. Sequencing input: Tregs from blood. These TCRs come from a woman aged 40 to 49 with type 1 diabetes.

This clone was observed a handful of times. The V call is TRBV6-1, the J call TRBJ1-2; D is uncertain. CDR1 is MNHNS, CDR2 SASEGT, per germline. The CDR3 totals 14 residues. The V and J ends lost 4 bases and 8 bases respectively, with 17 bases between them. CDR3 DNA: TGTGCCAGCAGTGCTCTTAATTCGGGTACCGGCTACACCTTC. It translates to CASSALNSGTGYTF.

This chain uses TRBV28 with TRBJ1-1; 7 bases fit TRBD1. J lost 1 base, V lost 8 bases, and 10 bases had no gene match. CDR1 MDHEN and CDR2 SYDVKM come from the germline V gene. This CDR3 is 15 amino acids long. In DNA, the CDR3 is TGTGCCAGCCGATGGGCAGGGACAGAGAACACTGAAGCTTTCTTT. It encodes CASRWAGTENTEAFF.

The CDR3 spells CASSLVSGGNEQFF. In DNA form, the CDR3 reads TGTGCCAGCAGCTTAGTTTCGGGGGGCAATGAGCAGTTCTTC. The V and J genes are TRBV7-2 and TRBJ2-1; 7 bases line up with TRBD2. The V gene end was trimmed by 1 base and the J gene end by 6 bases; junction bases not matched to a gene: 3. CDR3 size: 14 residues. Looked up from germline, CDR1 is SGHTA and CDR2 is FQGNSA.

The rearrangement links TRBV5-1 to TRBJ1-2, with 9 bases that match TRBD1. The V segment lost 4 bases and the J segment 8 bases; nucleotides outside the gene matches: 6. Germline V lookup: CDR1 SGHRS, CDR2 YFSETQ. The CDR3 is 13 residues long. In DNA form, the CDR3 reads TGCGCCAGCAGCGATTACAGGGGGCGAGGCTACACCTTC. The encoded protein is CASSDYRGRGYTF.

This clone appeared a single time. The chain links TRBV7-3 to TRBJ2-2; no clear D gene. Looked up from germline, CDR1 is SGHTA and CDR2 is FQGTGA. V dropped 0 bases and J dropped 6 bases, with 8 bases sitting between them. The CDR3 consists of 14 residues. CDR3: CASSLTEWSGELFF. The CDR3 region has the DNA TGTGCCAGCAGCTTAACGGAGTGGTCCGGGGAGCTGTTTTTT.

This sequence joins TRBV7-6 and TRBJ2-5; 8 bases are shared with TRBD1. Germline CDR1 and CDR2: SGHVS and FNYEAQ. Trimming cost V 5 bases and J 2 bases; bases outside gene matches: 7. This CDR3 is built from 15 residues. The CDR3 here is CASSHDRGFQETQYF. The CDR3, as DNA: TGTGCCAGCAGCCACGACAGGGGTTTTCAAGAGACCCAGTACTTC.

This sequence joins TRBV7-3 and TRBJ2-3; D possibly corresponds to TRBD1 (5 bases). This CDR3 has 16 amino acids. The V end was cut by 5 bases, the J end by 0 bases, with 15 bases between. Looked up from germline, CDR1 is SGHTA and CDR2 is FQGTGA. The CDR3 DNA reads as TGTGCCAGCAGCCCCCAGGGATCACGGAGCACAGATACGCAGTATTTT. Translated, it gives CASSPQGSRSTDTQYF.

The rearrangement links TRBV6-1 to TRBJ1-1; D is possibly TRBD1 (6 bases). Between the trimmed V and J ends, which lost 6 bases and 5 bases, there was a span of 13 bases. The CDR3 loop spans 13 amino acids. The germline V gene encodes CDR1 MNHNS and CDR2 SASEGT. The CDR3 is CASSLLDSTEAFF. The CDR3, as DNA: TGTGCCAGCAGCCTACTGGACAGTACTGAAGCTTTCTTT.

The chain recombines TRBV7-3 with TRBJ2-5; D is unclear. Germline CDR1 and CDR2: SGHTA and FQGTGA. The ends were cut back, 2 bases at V and 1 base at J, with 8 bases in the middle. The CDR3 consists of 14 residues. CDR3 coding DNA: TGTGCCAGCAGCTTAGGTAGAGGCCAAGAGACCCAGTACTTC. Translating it yields CASSLGRGQETQYF.

V gene TRBV9 combines with J gene TRBJ2-7; the match to TRBD2 covers 7 bases. CDR3 length: 16 residues. From germline, CDR1 is SGDLS and CDR2 YYNGEE. J gave up 0 bases and V 0 bases, and 6 bases lay outside the gene matches. In DNA, the CDR3 is TGTGCCAGCAGCGTAGCTGAGCTAGCGGACTCCTACGAGCAGTACTTC. Its protein is CASSVAELADSYEQYF.

This clone occurred a few times. This chain's CDR3 is CASSSSGRAQFF. The CDR3 DNA reads as TGTGCCAGCAGCTCTAGCGGGAGAGCGCAGTTCTTC. The V call is TRBV28, the J call TRBJ2-1; 10 nucleotides align to TRBD2. J lost 12 bases, V lost 6 bases, and 5 bases had no gene match. The CDR3 is made up of 12 amino acids. Germline loops: CDR1 MDHEN, CDR2 SYDVKM.

V is TRBV10-3 and J is TRBJ2-7; 9 bases match TRBD2. Trimming at V came to 6 bases and at J to 4 bases, leaving 10 bases not matched to a gene. The germline V gene has CDR1 ENHRY and CDR2 SYGVKD. The CDR3 contains 15 residues. CDR3 in DNA: TGTGCCATCAGGGCGTCCGGGACTAGCATGTACGAGCAGTACTTC. Residues: CAIRASGTSMYEQYF.

The chain has TRBV10-3 and TRBJ1-2; 8 nucleotides agree with TRBD1. From germline, CDR1 is ENHRY and CDR2 SYGVKD. The V and J ends lost 4 bases and 10 bases, in that order; junction bases with no gene match: 2. The CDR3 runs to 11 residues. CDR3 DNA sequence: TGTGCCATCAGTGCGGGACAGGCCTACACCTTC. Translation: CAISAGQAYTF.